These T cell receptor beta chains were read from a single sample in a study of identical twins. Via MiXCR, TCRdb re-called the 5' RACE reads, giving one row per CDR3 protein. Of approximately 530,000 distinct CDR3 sequences in the sample, under 25% are singletons; the top ten hold around 0.48%. These sequences were also reported in another study, on yellow fever vaccine responses in identical twins.

The source material was CD4+ T cells sorted from blood. The receptors derive from a woman younger than 35 in good health. Both conserved end residues are part of each CDR3. The order of the fields is clone size, J gene, V gene, CDR3 protein. The size entry is marked missing in some rows and otherwise reads once, few, many or a size class.

clone_size: few
j_call: TRBJ2-5
v_call: TRBV20-1
cdr3_aa: CSAKKRETQYF

clone_size: few
j_call: TRBJ2-3
v_call: TRBV12-3/TRBV12-4
cdr3_aa: CASSFVGTDTQYF

clone_size: NA
j_call: TRBJ2-7
v_call: TRBV24-1
cdr3_aa: CATSDFAAGRDEQYF

clone_size: NA
j_call: TRBJ2-2
v_call: TRBV20-1
cdr3_aa: CSARGFMEGQGNTGELFF

clone_size: once
j_call: TRBJ2-7
v_call: TRBV2
cdr3_aa: CASSLLSGQSYEQYF

clone_size: NA
j_call: TRBJ2-5
v_call: TRBV5-1
cdr3_aa: CASSLGGGLGETQYF

clone_size: NA
j_call: TRBJ2-1
v_call: TRBV12-3/TRBV12-4
cdr3_aa: CASSPLPRGQFF

clone_size: few
j_call: TRBJ2-1
v_call: TRBV12-3/TRBV12-4
cdr3_aa: CASRRRGAGVSYNEQFF

clone_size: few
j_call: TRBJ1-1
v_call: TRBV6-5
cdr3_aa: CASSYSLNTEAFF

clone_size: NA
j_call: TRBJ1-6
v_call: TRBV9
cdr3_aa: CASTGGGFNSPLHF

clone_size: NA
j_call: TRBJ2-1
v_call: TRBV3-1
cdr3_aa: CASSLGGLVGDNEQFF

clone_size: NA
j_call: TRBJ2-1
v_call: TRBV5-1
cdr3_aa: CASSGLTSGRIHEQFF

clone_size: NA
j_call: TRBJ2-1
v_call: TRBV24-1
cdr3_aa: CATRDYVGEQFF

clone_size: few
j_call: TRBJ2-1
v_call: TRBV28
cdr3_aa: CASRESGNNEQFF

clone_size: NA
j_call: TRBJ1-4
v_call: TRBV12-3/TRBV12-4
cdr3_aa: CSSSLRSGLEKLFF

clone_size: few
j_call: TRBJ2-1
v_call: TRBV11-2
cdr3_aa: CASSLVSGRSYNEQFF

clone_size: few
j_call: TRBJ2-3
v_call: TRBV20-1
cdr3_aa: CSARPSGIVDTQYF

clone_size: few
j_call: TRBJ1-1
v_call: TRBV12-3/TRBV12-4
cdr3_aa: CASNQGSPNTEAFF

clone_size: few
j_call: TRBJ2-1
v_call: TRBV10-3
cdr3_aa: CAISEAAMSSYNEQFF

clone_size: few
j_call: TRBJ1-5
v_call: TRBV12-3/TRBV12-4
cdr3_aa: CASSTYSQPQHF

clone_size: few
j_call: TRBJ1-6
v_call: TRBV7-6
cdr3_aa: CASSAGTLNNSPLHF

clone_size: NA
j_call: TRBJ2-7
v_call: TRBV9
cdr3_aa: CASSDKAGGQYEQYF

clone_size: few
j_call: TRBJ2-2
v_call: TRBV20-1
cdr3_aa: CSATGTDPGELFF

clone_size: NA
j_call: TRBJ2-1
v_call: TRBV20-1
cdr3_aa: CSASLLASGSYEQFF

clone_size: NA
j_call: TRBJ1-5
v_call: TRBV24-1
cdr3_aa: CATSETGTGQPQHF

clone_size: few
j_call: TRBJ2-3
v_call: TRBV24-1
cdr3_aa: CATSDLGDTQYF

clone_size: NA
j_call: TRBJ2-1
v_call: TRBV4-1
cdr3_aa: CASSQEPWGYTLFGANEQFF

clone_size: few
j_call: TRBJ2-3
v_call: TRBV10-3
cdr3_aa: CAISALTGKTDTQYF

clone_size: many
j_call: TRBJ2-3
v_call: TRBV12-3/TRBV12-4
cdr3_aa: CAVGTYSTDTQYF

clone_size: few
j_call: TRBJ2-7
v_call: TRBV12-3/TRBV12-4
cdr3_aa: CASSPPLASYEQYF

clone_size: NA
j_call: TRBJ2-7
v_call: TRBV5-5
cdr3_aa: CASSLMRLGDLSSYEQYF

clone_size: many
j_call: TRBJ2-5
v_call: TRBV4-2
cdr3_aa: CASSQEKYQETQYF

clone_size: NA
j_call: TRBJ2-5
v_call: TRBV24-1
cdr3_aa: CATRSGTQGETQYF

clone_size: NA
j_call: TRBJ2-5
v_call: TRBV5-1
cdr3_aa: CASSPGPGREETQYF

clone_size: few
j_call: TRBJ1-4
v_call: TRBV28
cdr3_aa: CATGRGLGEKLFF